This TCR beta chain comes out of a study of blood T cell repertoires in COVID-19. Some clones are missing from TCRdb's copy, which holds only in-frame ones; the method was immunoSEQ multiplex PCR. The profile covers 300,000 to 450,000 clones, with 80% to 90% appearing a single time and around 3% taken by the ten largest. The ends were cut back, 0 bases at V and 9 bases at J, with 12 bases in the middle. The CDR3 extends over 14 amino acids. The germline V gene encodes CDR1 SNHLY and CDR2 FYNNEI. This clone appeared once. The source material was peripheral blood. The chain recombines TRBV2 with TRBJ2-1; D is perhaps TRBD1 (6 bases). This TCR was recovered from a woman aged 25 to 39 with COVID-19, enrolled during active disease. Here the CDR3 reads CASSEAGGGGEQFF. The CDR3 DNA follows: TGTGCCAGCAGTGAAGCAGGTGGGGGCGGTGAGCAGTTCTTC.